Reported below is one TCR beta chain. Trimming removed 3 bases from V and 7 bases from J; junction bases left unmatched: 7. Germline CDR1 and CDR2: KGHDR and SFDVKD. There are 15 residues in the CDR3. As for time point: newly diagnosed GD, antithyroid drugs for less than 3 months. PBMCs provided the RNA from which the TCR library was made. Those enrolled as patients came out of an endocrinology department in Xi'an, China. Building of the TCR beta libraries involved iRepertoire HTBI primers and Arm-PCR of CDR3 regions. TCRdb analysed the multiplex PCR reads with MiXCR anew, one entry per CDR3 protein. The sample records 400,000 to 500,000 distinct CDR3 sequences, about 16% being singletons. The sample comes from a study of regulatory T cells in long-lasting Graves disease. The same data also contributed to another study, on T cells in Graves' hyperthyroidism and ophthalmopathy. This second study says: Clinical symptoms, serum thyroxine and TRAb, thyroid ultrasound and orbital computed tomography together formed the diagnostic basis. Using the HTBI primer set, a first-round RT-PCR was run on the TCR CDR3.

This sample comprised peripheral blood mononuclear cells (PBMCs), obtained at new diagnosis, from a patient treated with antithyroid drugs. The clonotype comes from a woman in her 30s with Graves disease. The J gene is TRBJ2-1, the V gene TRBV24-1, with 8 bases aligning to TRBD1. In DNA, the CDR3 is TGTGCCACCAGTGATCAATCAGGGGGCGAGAATGAGCAGTTCTTC. This sequence encodes CATSDQSGGENEQFF.